Following are 26 T cell receptor beta chains from one sample sequenced in a study of T cell responses to AZD1222 COVID-19 vaccine. Clones were read by immunoSEQ multiplex PCR, and TCRdb kept only the in-frame ones, dropping some. Among roughly 60,000 clones, over 85% were seen once, and the ten largest hold just under 5%. This specimen consisted of peripheral blood, obtained on day 0 of AZD1222 vaccination. These receptors were obtained from an adult in good health.

The chain recombines TRBV18 with TRBJ1-2; D remains ambiguous. The CDR3 totals 13 residues. Trimming shortened V by 3 bases and J by 4 bases, and 9 bases separated the two germline ends. Germline values: CDR1 KGHSH, CDR2 LQKENI. The CDR3 protein is CASSPTGIYGYTF. For the CDR3, the DNA is TGTGCCAGCTCACCTACGGGGATCTATGGCTACACCTTC.

This chain uses TRBV7-6 with TRBJ2-2, with a tentative D call TRBD2 (6 bases). The CDR3 contains 14 residues. Trimming pared 5 bases from V and 5 bases from J, leaving 12 bases between. CDR1 is SGHVS, CDR2 FNYEAQ, per germline. The CDR3 reads CASSPPGVTGELFF. As DNA, the CDR3 is TGTGCCAGCAGCCCTCCGGGGGTAACCGGGGAGCTGTTTTTT.

This clone was observed once. V gene TRBV5-1 combines with J gene TRBJ2-3, with unresolved D. Between the trimmed V and J ends, which lost 4 bases and 0 bases, there was a span of 9 bases. CDR1 SGHRS and CDR2 YFSETQ come from the germline V gene. The CDR3 contains 14 residues. CDR3 DNA: TGCGCCAGCAGCGTCTCCCTTAGCACAGATACGCAGTATTTT. Its translation: CASSVSLSTDTQYF. The whole variable domain, remainder taken from reference TRBV5-1 and TRBJ2-3, is KAGVTQTPRYLIKTRGQQVTLSCSPISGHRSVSWYQQTPGQGLQFLFEYFSETQRNKGNFPGRFSGRQFSNSRSEMNVSTLELGDSALYLCASSVSLSTDTQYFGPGTRLTVL.

The CDR3 sequence: CASREGAQNTEAFF. The DNA of the CDR3 is TGCGCCAGCAGGGAGGGCGCTCAAAACACTGAAGCTTTCTTT. J is TRBJ1-1 and V is TRBV10-2; D ambiguous. Trimming removed 6 bases at V and 2 bases at J, with 13 bases between. The CDR3 covers 14 residues. The V gene's germline CDR1 is WSHSY and CDR2 SAAADI.

This clone was observed a single time. The CDR3 DNA follows: TGTGCCAGTAGTGGCGGCGGGGCTAAGTCCTACGAGCAGTACTTC. Protein: CASSGGGAKSYEQYF. The chain uses TRBV19 and TRBJ2-7; TRBD2 might be the D (6 bases). The CDR3 is 15 amino acids. Looked up from germline, CDR1 is LNHDA and CDR2 is SQIVND (reference sequence). The ends were cut back, 5 bases at V and 1 base at J, with 15 bases in the middle.

This chain connects TRBV3-1 (or the pseudogene TRBV3-2) to TRBJ1-2, with 7 bases aligning to TRBD1. There are 13 residues in the CDR3. CDR1 is LGHDT, CDR2 YNNKEL, per germline (reference sequence). The J segment lost 7 bases and the V segment lost 1 base, leaving 3 bases of the junction unmatched. CDR3 protein: CASSQGQGFGYTF. The CDR3, as DNA: TGTGCCAGCAGCCAAGGACAGGGATTTGGCTACACCTTC.

This chain uses TRBV5-1 with TRBJ2-1; 7 bases map to TRBD2. J was trimmed by 4 bases and V by 3 bases; bases with no gene match: 13. The CDR3 runs 17 residues. Germline loops: CDR1 SGHRS, CDR2 YFSETQ. This chain's CDR3 is CASSSSGAAGTYNEQFF. In DNA, the CDR3 is TGCGCCAGCAGCTCGTCCGGGGCAGCGGGGACTTACAATGAGCAGTTCTTC.

V is TRBV3-1 (or the pseudogene TRBV3-2) and J is TRBJ2-1; maybe TRBD1 (5 bases). V was cut by 1 base and J by 10 bases, with 8 bases left in between. The CDR3 has 12 amino acids. Germline loops: CDR1 LGHDT, CDR2 YNNKEL (reference sequence). The CDR3 coding sequence is TGTGCCAGCAGCCAAGGAGACAGAGAGCAGTTCTTC. Its translation: CASSQGDREQFF.

This clone was picked up a small number of times. The V call is TRBV6-6, the J call TRBJ2-1; D uncertain. Per germline, CDR1 MNHNY and CDR2 SVGAGI (reference sequence). This CDR3 comprises 13 residues. V was shortened by 6 bases and J by 10 bases, with 16 bases between the two germline ends. In nucleotides, the CDR3 is TGTGCCAGCAGGGCGGCTAGTTGGAACGAGCAGTTCTTC. It is translated as CASRAASWNEQFF.

V is TRBV3-1 (or the pseudogene TRBV3-2) and J is TRBJ1-3; D ambiguous. Trimming removed 1 base at V and 1 base at J, with 5 bases between. Germline CDR1 and CDR2: LGHDT and YNNKEL (reference sequence). The CDR3 is 14 amino acids. CDR3 loop: CASSQAVSGNTIYF. CDR3 nucleotides: TGTGCCAGCAGCCAAGCTGTGTCTGGAAACACCATATATTTT.

The J gene is TRBJ2-5, the V gene TRBV25-1; D is tentatively TRBD1 or TRBD2 (6 bases each). Between the trimmed V and J ends, which lost 2 bases and 5 bases, there was a span of 9 bases. There are 13 residues in the CDR3. The germline gives CDR1 MGHDK, CDR2 SYGVNS. The CDR3 coding sequence is TGTGCCAGCAGTGAAGGGGGGCGGGAGACCCAGTACTTC. The encoded protein is CASSEGGRETQYF.

The chain carries TRBV5-4 and TRBJ1-2; 11 nucleotides match TRBD1. V lost 4 bases to trimming and J lost 0 bases; unmatched junction nucleotides: 8. CDR3 length: 17 amino acids. The V gene's germline CDR1 is SGHNT and CDR2 YYREEE (reference sequence). The CDR3 protein is CASSAGQGALTNYGYTF. As DNA, the CDR3 is TGTGCCAGCAGCGCTGGACAGGGGGCTCTTACTAACTATGGCTACACCTTC. The full variable domain, its missing parts supplied by reference TRBV5-4 and TRBJ1-2, is ETGVTQSPTHLIKTRGQQVTLRCSSQSGHNTVSWYQQALGQGPQFIFQYYREEENGRGNFPPRFSGLQFPNYSSELNVNALELDDSALYLCASSAGQGALTNYGYTFGSGTRLTVV.

The chain employs TRBV6-5 and TRBJ1-6; D uncertain. CDR1 and CDR2 from the germline V gene are MNHEY and SVGAGI. V dropped 0 bases and J dropped 6 bases, with 12 bases sitting between them. The CDR3 extends over 16 amino acids. The CDR3 coding sequence is TGTGCCAGCAGTTACTCTGGCAGCTCACTTAATTCACCCCTCCACTTT. Encoded protein: CASSYSGSSLNSPLHF.

The CDR3 sequence: CASTPRTSGIVGELFF. In DNA, the CDR3 is TGTGCCAGCACCCCCCGGACTAGCGGGATTGTCGGGGAGCTGTTTTTT. The J gene is TRBJ2-2, the V gene TRBV11-1; 12 bases align to TRBD2. In germline, CDR1 is SGHAT, CDR2 FQDESV (reference sequence). The length of the CDR3 is 16 residues. Unmatched junction bases numbered 10, after V lost 7 bases and J lost 7 bases.

This rearrangement joins TRBV9 to TRBJ2-7; the D gene is possibly TRBD2 (5 bases). Per the germline V gene, CDR1 is SGDLS and CDR2 is YYNGEE. The CDR3 loop spans 14 amino acids. Trimming removed 4 bases at V and 3 bases at J, with 14 bases between. CDR3 DNA: TGTGCCAGCAGCCCTCCAGCGGACCACTACGAGCAGTACTTC. The encoded protein is CASSPPADHYEQYF.

This chain links TRBV5-5 with TRBJ2-3; 7 bases line up with TRBD2. The germline CDR1 and CDR2 sequences are SGHKS and YYEKEE (reference sequence). This CDR3 spans 16 amino acids. The ends lost 3 bases at V and 0 bases at J; junction bases unmatched: 7. Written as DNA, the CDR3 is TGTGCCAGCAGCTATTCCGGGGGGTTTAGCACAGATACGCAGTATTTT. It encodes CASSYSGGFSTDTQYF.

This chain connects TRBV14 to TRBJ1-1, with 8 positions matching TRBD1. J gave up 0 bases and V 5 bases, and 5 bases lay outside the gene matches. This CDR3 spans 15 amino acids. Germline V lookup: CDR1 SGHDN, CDR2 FVKESK. The CDR3 protein is CASSDRQGMNTEAFF. DNA for the CDR3: TGTGCCAGCAGCGACCGACAGGGGATGAACACTGAAGCTTTCTTT.

The chain employs TRBV6-5 and TRBJ1-3; no clear D. In germline, CDR1 is MNHEY, CDR2 SVGAGI. The ends were cut back, 4 bases at V and 0 bases at J, with 7 bases in the middle. There are 14 residues in the CDR3. The CDR3 DNA follows: TGTGCCAGCAGTTCCCTACGCTCTGGAAACACCATATATTTT. Encoded protein: CASSSLRSGNTIYF.

Here the CDR3 DNA reads TGCGCCAGCAGCCAAGACCTAACCCAAACGGGAGATACGCAGTATTTT. Its translation: CASSQDLTQTGDTQYF. J is TRBJ2-3 and V is TRBV4-1; D is unresolved. The germline gives CDR1 MGHRA, CDR2 YSYEKL. CDR3 length: 16 amino acids. Trimming pared 0 bases from V and 5 bases from J, leaving 15 bases between.

The chain joins TRBV29-1 to TRBJ1-1, with TRBD1 matching over 10 bases. The germline V gene encodes CDR1 SQVTM and CDR2 ANQGSEA. The CDR3 length is 13 residues. Losses at the gene ends were 2 bases for V and 5 bases for J; bases not matched to a gene: 2. The CDR3 DNA reads TGCAGCGTTGAATGGACAGGGGGGACTGAAGCTTTCTTT. Translated: CSVEWTGGTEAFF.

The chain uses TRBV21-1 and TRBJ1-1; TRBD1, the D gene given by the table, was not confirmed from the DNA. TRBV21-1 is a pseudogene segment. CDR3 length: 17 residues. The CDR3 coding sequence is TGTGCCAGCAGCCAAAGCGGCTCAGGGGTAAGGGGCACTGAAGCTTTCTTT. Amino acid sequence: CASSQSGSGVRGTEAFF.

The chain couples TRBV27 to TRBJ2-3; 12 bases align to TRBD2. In germline, CDR1 is MNHEY, CDR2 SMNVEV (reference sequence). This CDR3 comprises 16 residues. V gave up 5 bases and J gave up 3 bases; unmatched junction bases: 6. The CDR3 DNA sequence: TGTGCCAGCAGTCCAAGACTAGCGGGGGATACAGATACGCAGTATTTT. It yields the protein CASSPRLAGDTDTQYF.

The genes are TRBV7-9 and TRBJ2-4, with unresolved D. Germline assignment: CDR1 SEHNR and CDR2 FQNEAQ (reference sequence). V dropped 9 bases and J dropped 9 bases, with 9 bases sitting between them. The CDR3 covers 10 residues. The CDR3 DNA sequence: TGTGCCAGGAAGTCGGTCATTCAGTACTTC. Amino acids: CARKSVIQYF.

The J gene is TRBJ2-1, the V gene TRBV3-1 (or the pseudogene TRBV3-2); 8 nucleotides match TRBD2. Germline V CDR1 and CDR2: LGHDT, YNNKEL (reference sequence). The CDR3 sequence is 16 residues long. V dropped 4 bases and J dropped 3; count of bases not matched to a gene: 8. The CDR3 DNA is TGTGCCAGCAGCCCGGGACTAGGGATATTCTACAATGAGCAGTTCTTC. It specifies CASSPGLGIFYNEQFF.

CDR3: CASSWTGTEAFF. CDR3 nucleotides: TGTGCCAGCAGTTGGACGGGGACTGAAGCTTTCTTT. The chain uses TRBV2 and TRBJ1-1; D is unclear. V gave up 5 bases and J gave up 5 bases, with 9 bases separating them. CDR3 length: 12 amino acids. Per germline, CDR1 SNHLY and CDR2 FYNNEI.

This clone was seen only a few times. This chain connects TRBV11-3 to TRBJ1-1; D not certain. CDR1 is SGHNT, CDR2 YENEEA, per germline. The CDR3 spans 13 residues. Trimming left V 5 bases short and J 4 bases short, with 11 bases between. The CDR3 region has the DNA TGTGCCAGCAGCCTATTGAGAAGCACTGAAGCTTTCTTT. Amino acid sequence: CASSLLRSTEAFF.